What follows are 32 T cell receptor beta chains derived from one specimen sequenced in a study of monozygotic twins with inflammatory bowel disease. Each CDR3 protein gets one entry in TCRdb, which reprocessed the 5' RACE reads and gives no DNA. The listing contains over 130,000 distinct CDR3 sequences. The specimen sequenced was blood. The source is a human donor with ulcerative colitis or Crohn's disease, or a healthy co-twin of an affected twin (not recorded which).

This chain connects TRBV19 to TRBJ2-1; absent DNA, TCRdb's TRBD1 call cannot be checked. The CDR3 sequence is 15 residues long. Germline V lookup: CDR1 LNHDA, CDR2 SQIVND (reference sequence). The CDR3 loop reads CASSWDGSSYNEQFF. Complete variable domain (other parts from reference TRBV19 and TRBJ2-1): DGGITQSPKYLFRKEGQNVTLSCEQNLNHDAMYWYRQDPGQGLRLIYYSQIVNDFQKGDIAEGYSVSREKKESFPLTVTSAQKNPTAFYLCASSWDGSSYNEQFFGPGTRLTVL.

V usage is TRBV18 and J usage is TRBJ2-2. CDR1 is KGHSH and CDR2 is LQKENI in the germline V gene. This CDR3 has 16 residues. CDR3 amino acids: CASSPFMTVDAGELFF.

J is TRBJ1-4 and V is TRBV7-2; absent DNA, TCRdb's TRBD1 call cannot be checked. The CDR3 is 14 amino acids. The germline CDR1 and CDR2 sequences are SGHTA and FQGNSA. The CDR3: CASSSRGRETGLFF.

The chain recombines TRBV28 with TRBJ2-5. This CDR3 spans 16 amino acids. The germline CDR1 and CDR2 sequences are MDHEN and SYDVKM. The CDR3 is CASSLRQGRGVETQYF. Supplemented by reference TRBV28 and TRBJ2-5, the full variable domain reads DVKVTQSSRYLVKRTGEKVFLECVQDMDHENMFWYRQDPGLGLRLIYFSYDVKMKEKGDIPEGYSVSREKKERFSLILESASTNQTSMYLCASSLRQGRGVETQYFGPGTRLLVL.

This chain links TRBV4-2 with TRBJ2-7; TCRdb lists TRBD2, though no DNA is available to test this call. This CDR3 is built from 12 residues. The V gene's germline CDR1 is LGHNA and CDR2 YNFKEQ. The CDR3 sequence is CLLLARYYEQYF.

The CDR3 region is CASSVTGTENEKLFF. The V call is TRBV25-1, the J call TRBJ1-4; lacking DNA, the TRBD1 call made by TCRdb goes unchecked. The germline V gene encodes CDR1 MGHDK and CDR2 SYGVNS. This CDR3 comprises 15 residues.

V and J are TRBV11-2 and TRBJ1-6; as DNA is missing, the TRBD1 call by TCRdb cannot be tested. The CDR3 runs 16 residues. Germline V CDR1 and CDR2: SGHAT, FQNNGV. Here the CDR3 reads CASSLGTGTANSPLHF.

This chain connects TRBV7-2 to TRBJ1-5; the D call of TRBD1 rests on TCRdb alone, since no DNA is present to check it. CDR3 length: 13 residues. CDR1 is SGHTA and CDR2 is FQGNSA in the germline V gene. CDR3 in amino acids: CASSFDRRQPQHF.

This chain joins TRBV7-8 and TRBJ2-2. CDR3 size: 12 residues. Germline V gene data show CDR1 as SGHVS and CDR2 as FQNEAQ. The CDR3 is CASSLYGGELFF.

V is TRBV18 and J is TRBJ2-7. CDR3 length equals 15 residues. The germline CDR1 and CDR2 sequences are KGHSH and LQKENI. CDR3 in amino acids: CASSPYRDTFYEQYF. The full variable domain, rest sourced from reference TRBV18 and TRBJ2-7, is NAGVMQNPRHLVRRRGQEARLRCSPMKGHSHVYWYRQLPEEGLKFMVYLQKENIIDESGMPKERFSAEFPKEGPSILRIQQVVRGDSAAYFCASSPYRDTFYEQYFGPGTRLTVT.

The V and J genes are TRBV5-1 and TRBJ2-5; as DNA is missing, the TRBD1 call by TCRdb cannot be tested. This CDR3 comprises 16 residues. The germline V gene has CDR1 SGHRS and CDR2 YFSETQ. CDR3 region: CASSPPQGAGGETQYF. The full variable domain, in which reference TRBV5-1 and TRBJ2-5 provide the parts outside the CDR3, is KAGVTQTPRYLIKTRGQQVTLSCSPISGHRSVSWYQQTPGQGLQFLFEYFSETQRNKGNFPGRFSGRQFSNSRSEMNVSTLELGDSALYLCASSPPQGAGGETQYFGPGTRLLVL.

V and J are TRBV7-2 and TRBJ2-1. The CDR3 totals 12 residues. Germline CDR1 SGHTA, CDR2 FQGNSA. This chain's CDR3 is CASTWGHNEQFF.

V gene TRBV11-2 combines with J gene TRBJ2-1; TCRdb calls TRBD2, which cannot be checked without DNA. Germline V CDR1 and CDR2: SGHAT, FQNNGV. The CDR3 is 16 amino acids. The CDR3 sequence: CASSIHGTSLGNEQFF.

The rearrangement joins TRBV20-1 to TRBJ1-2; TCRdb indicates TRBD1, and absent DNA this call remains unverified. Germline V lookup: CDR1 DFQATT, CDR2 SNEGSKA (reference sequence). CDR3 length equals 12 residues. CDR3 loop: CSASRGELGYTF.

The CDR3 sequence is CSASDSTEAFF. This sequence joins TRBV20-1 and TRBJ1-1. Germline V gene data show CDR1 as DFQATT and CDR2 as SNEGSKA (reference sequence). CDR3 length: 11 amino acids.

The gene calls are TRBV25-1 and TRBJ1-2. The CDR3 consists of 13 residues. CDR1 is MGHDK and CDR2 is SYGVNS in the germline V gene. The CDR3 reads CASSQNQDYGYTF.

The rearrangement links TRBV5-1 to TRBJ2-7; TCRdb's D call of TRBD1 is untestable without DNA. CDR3 size: 15 residues. Germline assignment: CDR1 SGHRS and CDR2 YFSETQ. CDR3 region: CASSRDTGTGGEQYF. Combining the CDR3 with reference TRBV5-1 and TRBJ2-7 gives the whole variable domain KAGVTQTPRYLIKTRGQQVTLSCSPISGHRSVSWYQQTPGQGLQFLFEYFSETQRNKGNFPGRFSGRQFSNSRSEMNVSTLELGDSALYLCASSRDTGTGGEQYFGPGTRLTVT.

The CDR3 sequence: CASGPPRWGLETQYF. The V and J genes are TRBV12-3 or TRBV12-4 and TRBJ2-5; the TCRdb D gene call, TRBD2, has no DNA to confirm it. This CDR3 region has 15 residues.

The chain links TRBV5-1 to TRBJ1-5; TCRdb names TRBD1, which stays unverified in the absence of DNA. Germline values: CDR1 SGHRS, CDR2 YFSETQ. This CDR3 region has 15 residues. The CDR3 loop is CASSPLGQFNQPQHF.

The rearrangement joins TRBV5-6 to TRBJ2-3; the D call from TCRdb, TRBD2, cannot be confirmed without DNA. CDR1 and CDR2 (germline): SGHDT, YYEEEE. The CDR3 contains 18 residues. CDR3 amino acids: CASSWWGGSGTNTDTQYF.

The V and J genes are TRBV15 and TRBJ2-2; TCRdb indicates TRBD1, and absent DNA this call remains unverified. Per germline, CDR1 LNHNV and CDR2 YYDKDF (reference sequence). The CDR3 has 15 amino acids. CDR3 in amino acids: CATTQGQGLIGELFF.

CDR3 loop: CSARWARGRNIQYF. The genes are TRBV20-1 and TRBJ2-4; TCRdb's D gene call, TRBD1, goes unchecked for lack of DNA. Germline V lookup: CDR1 DFQATT, CDR2 SNEGSKA (reference sequence). CDR3 size: 14 residues.

This sequence joins TRBV5-1 and TRBJ1-4; without DNA, the TCRdb call of TRBD1 cannot be checked. The V gene's germline CDR1 is SGHRS and CDR2 YFSETQ. This CDR3 has 17 amino acids. CDR3 amino acids: CASSLGDSTATNEKLFF.

The chain carries TRBV18 and TRBJ2-3. CDR1 is KGHSH, CDR2 LQKENI, per germline. This CDR3 has 15 amino acids. CDR3 loop: CASSPSGTSTDTQYF.

The rearrangement links TRBV7-9 to TRBJ2-7. The V gene's germline CDR1 is SEHNR and CDR2 FQNEAQ (reference sequence). The CDR3 spans 16 residues. CDR3 sequence reads: CASSPRGDDLSYEQYF.

This rearrangement joins TRBV5-1 to TRBJ2-4; TCRdb returns TRBD1, unconfirmable since there is no DNA. Germline lookup yields CDR1 SGHRS and CDR2 YFSETQ. The length of the CDR3 is 12 residues. CDR3 amino acids: CASSLTGSIQYF.

This chain connects TRBV7-2 to TRBJ2-3. Per the germline V gene, CDR1 is SGHTA and CDR2 is FQGNSA. This CDR3 is built from 12 residues. This chain's CDR3 is CASRATTDTQYF.

V gene TRBV29-1 combines with J gene TRBJ2-4; as DNA is missing, the TRBD2 call by TCRdb cannot be tested. Germline V gene lookup returns CDR1 SQVTM and CDR2 ANQGSEA. The CDR3 sequence is 12 residues long. CDR3 sequence reads: CSVGGGENIQYF.

The chain recombines TRBV7-2 with TRBJ2-7; with no DNA, the TCRdb D assignment of TRBD1 cannot be verified. CDR3 size: 15 residues. The germline gives CDR1 SGHTA, CDR2 FQGNSA. The CDR3 loop is CASSLEGDRRYEQYF. The full variable domain, completed using reference TRBV7-2 and TRBJ2-7, is GAGVSQSPSNKVTEKGKDVELRCDPISGHTALYWYRQSLGQGLEFLIYFQGNSAPDKSGLPSDRFSAERTGGSVSTLTIQRTQQEDSAVYLCASSLEGDRRYEQYFGPGTRLTVT.

The chain has TRBV4-1 and TRBJ2-6; without DNA, the TCRdb call of TRBD2 cannot be checked. Germline CDR1 MGHRA, CDR2 YSYEKL. This CDR3 region has 18 residues. The CDR3 protein is CASSPTAVSSSGANVLTF.

The CDR3 sequence is CASRQTGSNQPQHF. The chain uses TRBV28 and TRBJ1-5; with no DNA, the TCRdb D assignment of TRBD1 cannot be verified. The CDR3 has 14 residues. Per the germline V gene, CDR1 is MDHEN and CDR2 is SYDVKM. The full variable domain, its missing parts supplied by reference TRBV28 and TRBJ1-5, is DVKVTQSSRYLVKRTGEKVFLECVQDMDHENMFWYRQDPGLGLRLIYFSYDVKMKEKGDIPEGYSVSREKKERFSLILESASTNQTSMYLCASRQTGSNQPQHFGDGTRLSIL.

This chain connects TRBV4-1 to TRBJ2-1; TCRdb selects TRBD2, and the lack of DNA leaves this call unchecked. The CDR3 totals 14 residues. The germline CDR1 and CDR2 sequences are MGHRA and YSYEKL. The CDR3 here is CASSQRGGRNEQFF.